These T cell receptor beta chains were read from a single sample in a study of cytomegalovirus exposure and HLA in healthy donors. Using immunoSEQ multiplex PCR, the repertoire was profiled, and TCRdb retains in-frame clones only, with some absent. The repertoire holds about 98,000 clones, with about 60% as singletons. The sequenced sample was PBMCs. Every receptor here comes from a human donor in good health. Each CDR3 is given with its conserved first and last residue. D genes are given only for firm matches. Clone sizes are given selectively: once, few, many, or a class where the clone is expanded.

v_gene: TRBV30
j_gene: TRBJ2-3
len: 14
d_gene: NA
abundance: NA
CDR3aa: CAWSLKGLRGTQYF
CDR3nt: TGTGCCTGGAGTCTGAAAGGACTCAGGGGTACGCAGTATTTT

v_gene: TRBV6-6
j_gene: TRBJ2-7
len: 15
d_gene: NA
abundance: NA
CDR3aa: CASSNRDLETYEQYF
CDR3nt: TGTGCCAGCAGTAACCGGGACTTAGAAACCTACGAGCAGTACTTC

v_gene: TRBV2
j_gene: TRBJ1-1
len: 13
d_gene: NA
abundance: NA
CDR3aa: CASSSPLSTEAFF
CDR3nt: TGTGCCAGCAGCTCCCCGCTGAGCACTGAAGCTTTCTTT

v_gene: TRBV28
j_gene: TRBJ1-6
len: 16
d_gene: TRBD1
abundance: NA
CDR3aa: CASSLSTTGWRSPLHF
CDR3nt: TGTGCCAGCAGTTTAAGCACGACAGGGTGGCGGTCACCCCTCCACTTT

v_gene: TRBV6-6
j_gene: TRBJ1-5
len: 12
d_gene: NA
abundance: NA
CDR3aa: CASSRTDEPQHF
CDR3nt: TGTGCCAGCAGCCGAACAGACGAACCCCAGCATTTT

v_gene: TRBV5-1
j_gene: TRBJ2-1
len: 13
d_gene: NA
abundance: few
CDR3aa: CASSLRGSNEQFF
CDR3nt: TGCGCCAGCAGCTTGCGAGGGAGCAATGAGCAGTTCTTC

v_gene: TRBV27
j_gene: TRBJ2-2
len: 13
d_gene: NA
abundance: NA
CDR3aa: CASSLGATGELFF
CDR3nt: TGTGCCAGCAGTTTGGGGGCCACCGGGGAGCTGTTTTTT

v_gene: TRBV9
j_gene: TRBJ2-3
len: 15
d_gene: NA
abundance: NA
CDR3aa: CASSPTPPGTDTQYF
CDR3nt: TGTGCCAGCAGCCCCACTCCGCCGGGCACAGATACGCAGTATTTT

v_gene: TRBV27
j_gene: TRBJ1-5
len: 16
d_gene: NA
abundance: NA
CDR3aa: CASSLRGSDSNQPQHF
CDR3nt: TGTGCCAGCAGTTTAAGAGGGAGTGATAGCAATCAGCCCCAGCATTTT

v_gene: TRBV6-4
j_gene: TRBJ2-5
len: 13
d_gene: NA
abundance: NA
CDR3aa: CASTPGSMETQYF
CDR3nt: TGTGCCAGCACCCCGGGTAGTATGGAGACCCAGTACTTC

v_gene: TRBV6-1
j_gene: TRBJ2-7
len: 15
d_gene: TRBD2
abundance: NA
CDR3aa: CASSEGTSGSYEQYF
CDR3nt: TGTGCCAGCAGTGAAGGGACTAGCGGCTCCTACGAGCAGTACTTC

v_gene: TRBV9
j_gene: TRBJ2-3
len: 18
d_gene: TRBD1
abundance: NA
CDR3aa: CASSGEVLGQASTDTQYF
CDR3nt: TGTGCCAGCAGCGGCGAAGTTTTGGGACAGGCGAGCACAGATACGCAGTATTTT

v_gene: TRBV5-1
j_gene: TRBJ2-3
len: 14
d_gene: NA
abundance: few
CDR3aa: CASSLGGTGDTQYF
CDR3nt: TGCGCCAGCAGCTTAGGGGGAACGGGGGATACGCAGTATTTT

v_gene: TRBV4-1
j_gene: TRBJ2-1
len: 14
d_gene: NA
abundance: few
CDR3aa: CASSQVRANNEQFF
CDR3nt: TGCGCCAGCAGCCAAGTGAGAGCAAACAATGAGCAGTTCTTC

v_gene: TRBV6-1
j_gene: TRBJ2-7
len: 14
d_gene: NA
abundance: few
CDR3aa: CASSELGSDYEQYF
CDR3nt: TGTGCCAGCAGTGAACTCGGCAGCGACTACGAGCAGTACTTC

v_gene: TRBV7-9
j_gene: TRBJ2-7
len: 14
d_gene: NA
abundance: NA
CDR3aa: CASSLRENAYEQYF
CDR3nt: TGTGCCAGCAGCTTACGCGAGAATGCCTACGAGCAGTACTTC

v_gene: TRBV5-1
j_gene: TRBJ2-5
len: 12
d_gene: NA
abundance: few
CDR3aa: CASSFQQETQYF
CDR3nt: TGCGCCAGCAGCTTCCAGCAAGAGACCCAGTACTTC

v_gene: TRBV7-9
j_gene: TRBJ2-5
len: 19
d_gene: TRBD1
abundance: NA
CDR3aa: CASSLRQGTALLYQETQYF
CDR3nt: TGTGCCAGCAGCCTTAGACAGGGGACTGCGCTCCTGTACCAAGAGACCCAGTACTTC

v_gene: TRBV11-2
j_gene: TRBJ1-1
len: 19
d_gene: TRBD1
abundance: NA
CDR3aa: CASSLLASAGGRLLSEAFF
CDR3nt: TGTGCCAGCAGCTTGTTGGCGTCGGCAGGGGGTAGGTTATTATCAGAAGCTTTCTTT

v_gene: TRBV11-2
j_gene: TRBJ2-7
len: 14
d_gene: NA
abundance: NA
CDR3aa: CASSFQGGSYEQYF
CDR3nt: TGTGCCAGCAGCTTCCAGGGAGGAAGCTACGAGCAGTACTTC

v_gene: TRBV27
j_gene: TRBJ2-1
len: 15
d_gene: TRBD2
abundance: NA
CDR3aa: CASSIVAGVGIEQFF
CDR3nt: TGTGCCAGCAGTATTGTAGCGGGAGTGGGTATTGAGCAGTTCTTC

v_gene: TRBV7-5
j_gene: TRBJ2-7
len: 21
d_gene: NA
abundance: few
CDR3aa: CVRKTSHGGLAGGPYSYEQYF
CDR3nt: TGTGTCAGAAAGACAAGCCACGGGGGACTAGCGGGAGGCCCGTATTCCTACGAGCAGTACTTC

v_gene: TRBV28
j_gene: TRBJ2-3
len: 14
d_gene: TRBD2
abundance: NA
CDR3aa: CASSWLAGGNTQYF
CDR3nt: TGTGCCAGCAGTTGGCTAGCGGGAGGGAATACGCAGTATTTT

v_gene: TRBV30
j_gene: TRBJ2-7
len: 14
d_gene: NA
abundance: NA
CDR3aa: CAWTGKARSYEQYF
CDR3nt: TGTGCCTGGACAGGGAAGGCTCGATCCTACGAGCAGTACTTC

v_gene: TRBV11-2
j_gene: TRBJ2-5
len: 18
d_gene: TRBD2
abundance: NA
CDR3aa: CASSPPGLAGGIQETQYF
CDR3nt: TGTGCCAGCAGCCCTCCGGGACTAGCGGGAGGGATCCAAGAGACCCAGTACTTC

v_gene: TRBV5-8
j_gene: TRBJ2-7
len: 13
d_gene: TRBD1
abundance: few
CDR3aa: CASPGTGSYEQYF
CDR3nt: TGTGCCAGCCCCGGGACAGGGTCTTACGAGCAGTACTTC

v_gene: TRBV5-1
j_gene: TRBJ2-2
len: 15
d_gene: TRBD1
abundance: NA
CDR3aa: CASRIGTANTGELFF
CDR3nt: TGCGCCAGCAGGATCGGGACAGCGAACACCGGGGAGCTGTTTTTT

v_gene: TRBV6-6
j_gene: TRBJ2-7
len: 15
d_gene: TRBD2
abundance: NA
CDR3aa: CASSPGLWGDYEQYF
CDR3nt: TGTGCCAGCAGCCCGGGACTATGGGGGGACTACGAGCAGTACTTC

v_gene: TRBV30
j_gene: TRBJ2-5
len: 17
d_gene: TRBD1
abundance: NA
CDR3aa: CAWSVSNPGQGKETQYF
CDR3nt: TGTGCCTGGAGTGTATCAAATCCGGGACAGGGGAAGGAGACCCAGTACTTC

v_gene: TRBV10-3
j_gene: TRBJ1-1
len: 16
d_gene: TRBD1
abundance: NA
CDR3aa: CAISDQGGFLNTEAFF
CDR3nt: TGTGCCATCAGTGATCAGGGGGGTTTCCTTAACACTGAAGCTTTCTTT

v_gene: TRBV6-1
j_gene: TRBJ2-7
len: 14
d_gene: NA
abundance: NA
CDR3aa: CASSDWGVSYEQYF
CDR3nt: TGTGCCAGCAGTGACTGGGGCGTATCCTACGAGCAGTACTTC

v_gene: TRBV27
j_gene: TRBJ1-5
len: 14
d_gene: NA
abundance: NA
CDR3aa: CASSFHGINQPQHF
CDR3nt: TGTGCCAGCAGTTTTCACGGGATCAATCAGCCCCAGCATTTT

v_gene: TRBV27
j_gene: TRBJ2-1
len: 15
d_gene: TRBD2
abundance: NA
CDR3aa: CASSSIAGGPNEQFF
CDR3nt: TGTGCCAGCAGTTCAATAGCGGGAGGGCCGAATGAGCAGTTCTTC

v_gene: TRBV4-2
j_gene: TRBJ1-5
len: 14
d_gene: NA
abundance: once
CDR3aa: CASSYTTGNQPQHF
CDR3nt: TGTGCCAGCAGCTACACAACAGGCAATCAGCCCCAGCATTTT

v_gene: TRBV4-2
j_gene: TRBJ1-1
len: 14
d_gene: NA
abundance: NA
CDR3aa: CASRQPGEYTEAFF
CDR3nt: TGTGCCAGCAGACAGCCCGGGGAATACACTGAAGCTTTCTTT

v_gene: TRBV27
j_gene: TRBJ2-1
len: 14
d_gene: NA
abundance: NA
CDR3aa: CASSAGDFLDEQFF
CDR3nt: TGTGCCAGCAGTGCTGGGGACTTCCTGGATGAGCAGTTCTTC

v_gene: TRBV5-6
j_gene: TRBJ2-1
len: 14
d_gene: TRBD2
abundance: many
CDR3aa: CASSLTSGYNEQFF
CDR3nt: TGTGCCAGCAGCTTGACTAGCGGCTACAATGAGCAGTTCTTC

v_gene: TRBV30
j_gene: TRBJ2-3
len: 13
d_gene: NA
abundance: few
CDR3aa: CAWSPPSTYTQYF
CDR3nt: TGTGCCTGGAGTCCCCCAAGCACGTATACGCAGTATTTT

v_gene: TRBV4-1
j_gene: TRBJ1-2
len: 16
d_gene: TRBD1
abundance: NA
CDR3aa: CASSLGQGLPREGYTF
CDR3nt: TGCGCCAGCAGCCTTGGACAGGGCCTCCCTCGCGAAGGCTACACCTTC

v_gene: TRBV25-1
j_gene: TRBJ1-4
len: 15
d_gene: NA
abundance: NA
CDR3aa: CASSVQGGSNEKLFF
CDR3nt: TGTGCCAGCAGTGTGCAGGGAGGAAGTAATGAAAAACTGTTTTTT

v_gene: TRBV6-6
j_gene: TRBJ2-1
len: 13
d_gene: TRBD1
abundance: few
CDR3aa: CASSYSGQGEQFF
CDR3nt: TGTGCCAGCAGTTACTCAGGACAGGGGGAGCAGTTCTTC

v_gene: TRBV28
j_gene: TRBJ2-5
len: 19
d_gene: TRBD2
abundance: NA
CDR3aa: CASSGARLAGGTGGETQYF
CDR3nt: TGTGCCAGCAGTGGTGCCAGACTAGCGGGAGGGACTGGGGGGGAGACCCAGTACTTC